This T cell receptor beta chain was recovered during a study of early T cells in non-severe SARS-CoV-2 infection. Study-level background: Sequencing was performed on bulk RNA from unsorted whole blood, leaving chains unpaired.

Individual cDNA molecules received unique molecular identifiers. Each CDR3 protein gets one entry after TCRdb re-called the 5' RACE reads with MiXCR. This table has some 58,000 distinct CDR3 sequences, 10% to 12% appearing once. V was shortened by 2 bases and J by 3 bases, with 14 bases between the two germline ends. The CDR3 has 15 amino acids. CDR1 MNHNY and CDR2 SVGAGI come from the germline V gene (reference sequence). This clonotype was detected many times. The antigen is undetermined. Study results and limitations: VDJdb matches were skewed toward anti-spike CD8 T cell responses.

V gene TRBV6-6 combines with J gene TRBJ2-7, with D perhaps being TRBD1 or TRBD2 (5 bases each). The clonotype was recovered from an adult who was a healthcare worker with PCR-confirmed SARS-CoV-2 infection or an uninfected control (not recorded which). The sequenced sample was whole blood, obtained at baseline. The CDR3 DNA is TGTGCCAGCAGTTACGAGGGGACCCTAGACTACGAGCAGTACTTC. Translating gives CASSYEGTLDYEQYF.